The 24 T cell receptor beta chains in this list originate from one sample, sequenced in a study of blood T cell repertoires in COVID-19. Sequencing was performed with immunoSEQ multiplex PCR; in TCRdb, only in-frame clones are kept and a portion is missing. Here the sample spans 80,000 to 95,000 clones, approximately 84% being singletons. Specimen: peripheral blood. The receptors shown here come from a man older than 75 with active or convalescent COVID-19.

V usage is TRBV5-1 and J usage is TRBJ1-1; a weak D match, TRBD1 (6 bases). The V end lost 5 bases, the J end lost 0 bases, and 14 bases lay between the germline ends. The CDR3 has 15 residues. Germline V lookup: CDR1 SGHRS, CDR2 YFSETQ. The CDR3 is CASRIQGFMNTEAFF. The DNA of the CDR3 is TGCGCCAGCAGAATACAGGGATTCATGAACACTGAAGCTTTCTTT.

This clone was counted only a few times. This chain uses TRBV2 with TRBJ2-7, with 8 bases aligning to TRBD1. This CDR3 is 15 amino acids long. Looked up from germline, CDR1 is SNHLY and CDR2 is FYNNEI. J was trimmed by 5 bases and V by 7 bases; bases with no gene match: 13. CDR3 in DNA: TGTGCCAGCACCAAAGGGGGACAGGTCCTCAACGAGCAGTACTTC. Translated: CASTKGGQVLNEQYF.

The V call is TRBV7-2, the J call TRBJ2-4; TRBD1 matches 8 bases. Germline V CDR1 and CDR2: SGHTA, FQGNSA. This CDR3 region has 17 residues. The V gene end was trimmed by 0 bases and the J gene end by 1 base; junction bases not matched to a gene: 5. CDR3 region: CASSLARTGRAKNIQYF. CDR3 coding DNA: TGTGCCAGCAGCTTAGCGCGGACAGGGCGTGCCAAAAACATTCAGTACTTC.

The J gene is TRBJ1-2, the V gene TRBV5-1, with 8 bases lining up with TRBD1. CDR1 is SGHRS, CDR2 YFSETQ, per germline. The CDR3 totals 13 residues. Trimming took 6 bases from V and 0 from J; bases not matched to a gene: 1. Here the CDR3 reads CASKTGANYGYTF. CDR3 sequence (DNA): TGCGCCAGCAAGACAGGGGCTAACTATGGCTACACCTTC.

The rearrangement uses TRBV7-9 and TRBJ2-1, with 8 bases fitting TRBD2. J lost 3 bases, V lost 6 bases, and 7 bases had no gene match. CDR1 SEHNR and CDR2 FQNEAQ come from the germline V gene (reference sequence). CDR3 length: 15 residues. Here the CDR3 DNA reads TGTGCCAGCAGTTTTAGCGGGGCACTCTACAATGAGCAGTTCTTC. Protein product: CASSFSGALYNEQFF.

V and J are TRBV6-5 and TRBJ1-2, with 7 bases matching TRBD1. This CDR3 region has 13 residues. V gave up 2 bases and J gave up 4 bases; unmatched junction bases: 1. Germline V gene sequence: CDR1 MNHEY, CDR2 SVGAGI. The CDR3 reads CASSYDRVYGYTF. CDR3 DNA sequence: TGTGCCAGCAGTTACGACAGGGTCTATGGCTACACCTTC.

The rearrangement links TRBV18 to TRBJ2-3; 8 nucleotides agree with TRBD2. The CDR3 is made up of 15 amino acids. CDR1 is KGHSH, CDR2 LQKENI, per germline. V was clipped by 3 bases and J by 1 base; unmatched bases: 3. The CDR3 region is CASSPSGGGTDTQYF. DNA for the CDR3: TGTGCCAGCTCACCCAGCGGGGGAGGCACAGATACGCAGTATTTT.

The CDR3 sequence: CASSSGAGTRTYF. The CDR3 DNA reads as TGTGCCAGCAGTTCGGGGGCGGGGACTAGGACTTATTTT. The V call is TRBV6-5, the J call TRBJ2-3; 8 nucleotides line up with TRBD2. The CDR3 runs to 13 residues. The V and J ends lost 4 bases and 15 bases, in that order; junction bases with no gene match: 12. Germline CDR1 MNHEY, CDR2 SVGAGI.

The chain employs TRBV19 and TRBJ1-6; D is unclear. This CDR3 is 13 amino acids long. Deletions cut 5 bases from V and 2 bases from J, with 4 bases between. The V gene's germline CDR1 is LNHDA and CDR2 SQIVND (reference sequence). Written as DNA, the CDR3 is TGTGCCAGTAGTTCCACCTATAATTCACCCCTCCACTTT. Protein product: CASSSTYNSPLHF.

The genes are TRBV7-9 and TRBJ1-6, with a weak D call TRBD1 (5 bases). This CDR3 contains 14 residues. Between the trimmed V and J ends, which lost 2 bases and 6 bases, there was a span of 8 bases. In germline, CDR1 is SEHNR, CDR2 FQNEAQ (reference sequence). The CDR3 nucleotides are TGTGCCAGCAGCTTATTGGGGCCTAATTCACCCCTCCACTTT. Residues: CASSLLGPNSPLHF.

The chain is built from TRBV6-5 and TRBJ1-2, with 10 bases that match TRBD1. The CDR3 spans 15 residues. CDR1 MNHEY and CDR2 SVGAGI come from the germline V gene. Trimming took 2 bases from V and 1 from J; bases not matched to a gene: 1. In DNA, the CDR3 is TGTGCCAGCAGTTACGGGACAGGGGTTAACTATGGCTACACCTTC. It translates to CASSYGTGVNYGYTF.

The V and J genes are TRBV6-6 and TRBJ2-5; D call uncertain. The CDR3 spans 14 residues. The ends were cut back, 4 bases at V and 3 bases at J, with 12 bases in the middle. Germline V CDR1 and CDR2: MNHNY, SVGAGI (reference sequence). CDR3: CASSSITAEETQYF. In DNA form, the CDR3 reads TGTGCCAGCAGTTCCATAACAGCAGAAGAGACCCAGTACTTC.

The V and J genes are TRBV10-2 and TRBJ2-1, with TRBD1 matching 7 bases. V shed 6 bases and J 5 bases; nucleotides not matched to a gene: 10. Germline V gene data show CDR1 as WSHSY and CDR2 as SAAADI. The CDR3 is 15 residues long. The CDR3 DNA is TGCGCCAGCAGGGGAATAGCCGGGACAGACAATGAGCAGTTCTTC. It specifies CASRGIAGTDNEQFF.

The chain employs TRBV5-1 and TRBJ1-4; 7 positions agree with TRBD1. In germline, CDR1 is SGHRS, CDR2 YFSETQ. With V trimmed by 0 bases and J by 7 bases, 6 bases remained unmatched. The length of the CDR3 is 15 residues. CDR3 loop: CASSLARDSSEKLFF. The CDR3 DNA follows: TGCGCCAGCAGCTTGGCCCGGGACAGTAGTGAAAAACTGTTTTTT.

For this clone: Additional DNA sequences in this sample encode the identical CDR3. This sequence joins TRBV7-6 and TRBJ2-2, with TRBD2 matching over 7 bases. Looked up from germline, CDR1 is SGHVS and CDR2 is FNYEAQ. V gave up 3 bases and J gave up 0 bases; unmatched junction bases: 1. The CDR3 loop spans 15 amino acids. The CDR3 nucleotides read TGTGCCAGCAGCTTGGGGGGGGCGAACACCGGGGAGCTGTTTTTT. Protein sequence: CASSLGGANTGELFF.

This sequence joins TRBV7-3 and TRBJ1-1, with D tentatively TRBD1 (6 bases). CDR1 is SGHTA, CDR2 FQGTGA, per germline. The V and J ends lost 1 base and 0 bases respectively, with 12 bases between them. This CDR3 spans 16 amino acids. CDR3 sequence: CASSLNGGAMNTEAFF. For the CDR3, the DNA is TGTGCCAGCAGCTTAAACGGGGGGGCTATGAACACTGAAGCTTTCTTT.

For the CDR3, the DNA is TGTGCCAGCAGTTTAACAGATAACTATGGCTACACCTTC. Residues: CASSLTDNYGYTF. The chain couples TRBV12-3 or TRBV12-4 to TRBJ1-2, with D unclear. V was shortened by 2 bases and J by 1 base, with 5 bases between the two germline ends. CDR3 size: 13 residues.

The genes are TRBV10-2 and TRBJ2-2; TRBD2 agrees at 8 bases. J was trimmed by 5 bases and V by 10 bases; bases with no gene match: 12. CDR3 size: 15 residues. Germline CDR1 reads WSHSY; CDR2 reads SAAADI. The CDR3 DNA reads as TGCGCCACCTATAGCGGGGCCCCGGGTACCGGGGAGCTGTTTTTT. Its translation: CATYSGAPGTGELFF.

The chain employs TRBV5-1 and TRBJ2-7; D remains unclear. V was pared by 1 base and J by 5 bases, with 10 bases between. From germline, CDR1 is SGHRS and CDR2 YFSETQ. The CDR3 has 13 residues. The CDR3 reads CASSLSYPDEQYF. The CDR3 DNA is TGCGCCAGCAGCTTGTCCTACCCTGACGAGCAGTACTTC.

The chain combines TRBV7-8 with TRBJ2-4; 8 nucleotides agree with TRBD2. This CDR3 has 18 residues. Germline V CDR1 and CDR2: SGHVS, FQNEAQ. With 0 bases clipped from V and 0 bases from J, the junction kept 7 bases outside the gene matches. The CDR3 protein is CASSLASGGLVAKNIQYF. The CDR3 DNA sequence: TGTGCCAGCAGCTTAGCCTCGGGGGGACTAGTAGCCAAAAACATTCAGTACTTC.

The chain uses TRBV7-8 and TRBJ2-6, with D possibly matching TRBD2 (5 bases). Trimming cost V 8 bases and J 3 bases, with 14 bases left between them. In germline, CDR1 is SGHVS, CDR2 FQNEAQ. The CDR3 length is 15 residues. The CDR3 is CASLMRTYGANVLTF. The CDR3 DNA sequence: TGTGCCAGCTTGATGAGGACTTATGGGGCCAACGTCCTGACTTTC. The whole variable domain, filled in from reference TRBV7-8 and TRBJ2-6, reads GAGVSQSPRYKVAKRGQDVALRCDPISGHVSLFWYQQALGQGPEFLTYFQNEAQLDKSGLPSDRFFAERPEGSVSTLKIQRTQQEDSAVYLCASLMRTYGANVLTFGAGSRLTVL.

The rearrangement links TRBV4-3 to TRBJ1-5; no clear D. The CDR3 runs to 17 residues. Trimming removed 3 bases at V and 0 bases at J, with 15 bases between. Looked up from germline, CDR1 is LGHNA and CDR2 is YSLEER. The CDR3, as DNA: TGCGCCAGCAGCCACCCGGGAGAAAGTTATAGCAATCAGCCCCAGCATTTT. Its protein product is CASSHPGESYSNQPQHF.

The chain combines TRBV27 with TRBJ1-2, with 12 bases aligning to TRBD1. CDR3 length: 17 amino acids. Germline values: CDR1 MNHEY, CDR2 SMNVEV (reference sequence). After removal of 6 bases from V and 4 bases from J, the junction contained 12 bases not matched to a gene. The CDR3 loop is CASSRSGTGGLPYGYTF. For the CDR3, the DNA is TGTGCCAGCAGCAGATCCGGGACAGGGGGCCTCCCCTATGGCTACACCTTC.

This clone was detected only once. The rearrangement joins TRBV19 to TRBJ2-7; TRBD1 is a possible D gene (6 bases). Germline V CDR1 and CDR2: LNHDA, SQIVND (reference sequence). CDR3 length equals 15 residues. V lost 4 bases and J 7 bases, leaving 20 bases between the germline ends. The CDR3 spells CASSKPNGGSGEQYF. For the CDR3, the DNA is TGTGCCAGTAGTAAGCCCAATGGGGGCTCGGGTGAGCAGTACTTC. Supplemented by reference TRBV19 and TRBJ2-7, the full variable domain reads DGGITQSPKYLFRKEGQNVTLSCEQNLNHDAMYWYRQDPGQGLRLIYYSQIVNDFQKGDIAEGYSVSREKKESFPLTVTSAQKNPTAFYLCASSKPNGGSGEQYFGPGTRLTVT.